Presented here are 18 T cell receptor beta chains from one specimen sequenced in a study of shared clonotypes between healthy human individuals. Measured with immunoSEQ multiplex PCR; TCRdb has only the in-frame clones, and not every one. The profile shows about 79,000 clones, about 65% of them singletons. The sequenced sample was memory CD8+ T cells sorted from blood. Noted subset: CD45RO+ cells pooled with CCR7-negative TemRA cells. These receptors were taken from a man aged 25-45 years in good health.

This clone is deemed medium-sized. The chain links TRBV6-1 to TRBJ2-7; tentative D call: TRBD1 (5 bases). CDR1 and CDR2 (germline): MNHNS, SASEGT. The length of the CDR3 is 15 residues. Trimming cost V 1 base and J 0 bases, with 10 bases left between them. CDR3 sequence reads: CASSEVWQGSYEQYF. The CDR3 nucleotides read TGTGCCAGCAGTGAAGTCTGGCAGGGCTCCTACGAGCAGTACTTC.

The chain couples TRBV25-1 to TRBJ2-2; TRBD1 matches 9 bases. The CDR3 is 16 amino acids. Trimming cost V 8 bases and J 5 bases; bases outside gene matches: 12. Germline V gives CDR1 MGHDK, CDR2 SYGVNS. The DNA for the CDR3 is TGTGCCAGCCGACAGGGGGGACAGTCGGGGACCGGGGAGCTGTTTTTT. Its translation is CASRQGGQSGTGELFF.

This chain links TRBV28 with TRBJ2-1; TRBD2 matches at 11 bases. V lost 3 bases, J lost 8 bases, and 9 bases stayed unmatched. Per germline, CDR1 MDHEN and CDR2 SYDVKM. The CDR3 consists of 16 residues. The CDR3, as DNA: TGTGCCAGCAGTTTGACTAGCGGGACTACCAGCTATGAGCAGTTCTTC. Protein sequence: CASSLTSGTTSYEQFF. Full variable domain (remainder filled in from reference TRBV28 and TRBJ2-1): DVKVTQSSRYLVKRTGEKVFLECVQDMDHENMFWYRQDPGLGLRLIYFSYDVKMKEKGDIPEGYSVSREKKERFSLILESASTNQTSMYLCASSLTSGTTSYEQFFGPGTRLTVL.

This clone was counted a single time. The chain employs TRBV7-9 and TRBJ2-5; D is unresolved. V was trimmed by 2 bases and J by 0 bases, leaving 4 bases between them. The CDR3 sequence is 13 residues long. The germline V gene encodes CDR1 SEHNR and CDR2 FQNEAQ (reference sequence). The DNA for the CDR3 is TGTGCCAGCAGCTTATGGTACCAAGAGACCCAGTACTTC. This translates into CASSLWYQETQYF. The complete variable domain, with remaining parts taken from reference TRBV7-9 and TRBJ2-5, reads DTGVSQNPRHKITKRGQNVTFRCDPISEHNRLYWYRQTLGQGPEFLTYFQNEAQLEKSRLLSDRFSAERPKGSFSTLEIQRTEQGDSAMYLCASSLWYQETQYFGPGTRLLVL.

This chain connects TRBV13 to TRBJ2-7, with 8 bases matching TRBD2. The CDR3 spans 15 residues. Trimming removed 5 bases from V and 6 bases from J; junction bases left unmatched: 12. CDR1 is PRHDT, CDR2 FYEKMQ, per germline (reference sequence). The CDR3 protein is CASSLLAAGVSEQYF. The DNA of the CDR3 is TGTGCCAGCAGCCTCTTAGCAGCGGGAGTATCCGAGCAGTACTTC.

The rearrangement links TRBV7-9 to TRBJ1-2; 8 nucleotides match TRBD1. The CDR3 runs 13 residues. CDR1 SEHNR and CDR2 FQNEAQ come from the germline V gene (reference sequence). The V gene end was trimmed by 6 bases and the J gene end by 7 bases; junction bases not matched to a gene: 7. This CDR3 is CASRYQGAAGYTF. DNA for the CDR3: TGTGCCAGCAGATACCAGGGGGCTGCTGGCTACACCTTC.

V usage is TRBV7-6 and J usage is TRBJ2-2, with a tentative D call TRBD1 (6 bases). From germline, CDR1 is SGHVS and CDR2 FNYEAQ. The CDR3 spans 16 residues. The V and J ends lost 1 base and 6 bases respectively, with 15 bases between them. CDR3: CASSLVNREGAGELFF. The DNA of the CDR3 is TGTGCCAGCAGCTTAGTAAACAGGGAAGGCGCCGGGGAGCTGTTTTTT. The entire variable domain, with the rest obtained from reference TRBV7-6 and TRBJ2-2, is as follows: GAGVSQSPRYKVTKRGQDVALRCDPISGHVSLYWYRQALGQGPEFLTYFNYEAQQDKSGLPNDRFSAERPEGSISTLTIQRTEQRDSAMYRCASSLVNREGAGELFFGEGSRLTVL.

Of note for this clone: Within the sample, other DNA sequences also encode this same CDR3. The CDR3 is CASSQGSGGGYEQYF. The CDR3, as DNA: TGCGCCAGCAGCCAGGGCTCAGGGGGCGGTTACGAGCAGTACTTC. The chain employs TRBV4-1 and TRBJ2-7; 8 bases agree with TRBD1. Germline V gene sequence: CDR1 MGHRA, CDR2 YSYEKL. This CDR3 contains 15 residues. The V and J ends lost 3 bases and 4 bases, in that order; junction bases with no gene match: 8.

J is TRBJ2-7 and V is TRBV10-2, with 7 bases fitting TRBD1. This CDR3 region has 17 residues. The V segment lost 4 bases and the J segment 5 bases; nucleotides outside the gene matches: 17. Germline V gives CDR1 WSHSY, CDR2 SAAADI. The CDR3: CASSVNRDSPYPHEQYF. The CDR3 nucleotides are TGCGCCAGCAGTGTAAACAGGGACAGCCCGTATCCCCACGAGCAGTACTTC.

In this sample, this clone turned up many times. The rearrangement links TRBV7-9 to TRBJ2-5, with 7 bases fitting TRBD1. This CDR3 has 13 amino acids. J lost 4 bases, V lost 6 bases, and 5 bases had no gene match. Germline V gives CDR1 SEHNR, CDR2 FQNEAQ (reference sequence). Here the CDR3 DNA reads TGTGCCAGCAGTCAGGGGGTACGAGAGACCCAGTACTTC. Protein sequence: CASSQGVRETQYF.

This rearrangement joins TRBV6-8 to TRBJ1-4; tentative D call: TRBD1 (5 bases). CDR1 MNHGY and CDR2 SAAAGT come from the germline V gene. The CDR3 spans 14 residues. The V gene lost 7 bases and the J gene lost 2 bases, with 11 bases spanning the gap. CDR3 coding DNA: TGTGCCAGCAATACGGGACGTACTAATGAAAAACTGTTTTTT. Translation: CASNTGRTNEKLFF.

A single count supports this clone. This chain links TRBV28 with TRBJ2-7; D gene unclear. Germline loops: CDR1 MDHEN, CDR2 SYDVKM. The CDR3 totals 13 residues. V lost 3 bases and J lost 3, with 9 bases in between. Here the CDR3 DNA reads TGTGCCAGCAGTTTTCCCTACAGCTACGAGCAGTACTTC. Translating gives CASSFPYSYEQYF.

As for this clone: This sample includes further DNA sequences coding for the same CDR3. The chain combines TRBV28 with TRBJ1-5; D might be TRBD1 (5 bases). Germline V gene sequence: CDR1 MDHEN, CDR2 SYDVKM. V gave up 3 bases and J gave up 7 bases, with 16 bases separating them. The CDR3 has 15 residues. CDR3 in amino acids: CASSLGQGYRQPQHF. The CDR3 region has the DNA TGTGCCAGCAGTTTGGGCCAGGGTTATAGGCAGCCCCAGCATTTT.

As for this clone: A much bigger clone sits one base away, suggesting this may be a read error. The V call is TRBV7-8, the J call TRBJ2-1, with D perhaps being TRBD1 or TRBD2 (5 bases each). V was trimmed by 2 bases and J by 3 bases, leaving 14 bases between them. The CDR3 runs to 16 residues. Germline-derived CDR1 and CDR2 are SGHVS and FQNEAQ. The CDR3 here is CASSLLSRDLYNEQFF. The CDR3 DNA reads TGTGCCAGCAGCTTACTGTCCCGGGACCTCTACAATGAGCAGTTCTTC.

The gene calls are TRBV19 and TRBJ2-1; 8 bases line up with TRBD2. The trim removed 5 bases at V and 9 bases at J, leaving 9 bases unmatched. The CDR3 sequence is 14 residues long. CDR1 is LNHDA, CDR2 SQIVND, per germline (reference sequence). In DNA, the CDR3 is TGTGCCAGTAGTCCCGCGGGAGGCGGGTCTGAGCAGTTCTTC. The encoded protein is CASSPAGGGSEQFF.

The chain uses TRBV14 and TRBJ2-7; TRBD2 matches at 7 bases. The CDR3 extends over 14 amino acids. CDR1 is SGHDN, CDR2 FVKESK, per germline. J was trimmed by 7 bases and V by 0 bases; bases with no gene match: 6. The DNA for the CDR3 is TGTGCCAGCAGCCAAGATTTGCGGGAGTGGGAGCAGTACTTC. Translated, it gives CASSQDLREWEQYF.

The chain links TRBV7-2 to TRBJ2-7; D remains unclear. The germline V gene encodes CDR1 SGHTA and CDR2 FQGNSA. Deletions cut 4 bases from V and 3 bases from J, with 22 bases between. There are 17 residues in the CDR3. The CDR3 protein is CASSSRSNTFPNYEQYF. In nucleotides, the CDR3 is TGTGCCAGCAGCTCCCGGTCGAACACCTTTCCTAACTACGAGCAGTACTTC.

Comment on this clone: A far larger clone is a single base away, which makes a read error likely. Additional DNA sequences in this sample encode the identical CDR3. This chain joins TRBV28 and TRBJ1-5, with TRBD1 as a possible D gene (6 bases). This CDR3 region has 17 residues. Looked up from germline, CDR1 is MDHEN and CDR2 is SYDVKM. CDR3 bases: TGTGCCAGCAGTTTTCACAGGGAGAAGTGGGGCAATCAACCCCAGCATTTT. Encoded protein: CASSFHREKWGNQPQHF. The complete variable domain, with remaining parts taken from reference TRBV28 and TRBJ1-5, reads DVKVTQSSRYLVKRTGEKVFLECVQDMDHENMFWYRQDPGLGLRLIYFSYDVKMKEKGDIPEGYSVSREKKERFSLILESASTNQTSMYLCASSFHREKWGNQPQHFGDGTRLSIL.